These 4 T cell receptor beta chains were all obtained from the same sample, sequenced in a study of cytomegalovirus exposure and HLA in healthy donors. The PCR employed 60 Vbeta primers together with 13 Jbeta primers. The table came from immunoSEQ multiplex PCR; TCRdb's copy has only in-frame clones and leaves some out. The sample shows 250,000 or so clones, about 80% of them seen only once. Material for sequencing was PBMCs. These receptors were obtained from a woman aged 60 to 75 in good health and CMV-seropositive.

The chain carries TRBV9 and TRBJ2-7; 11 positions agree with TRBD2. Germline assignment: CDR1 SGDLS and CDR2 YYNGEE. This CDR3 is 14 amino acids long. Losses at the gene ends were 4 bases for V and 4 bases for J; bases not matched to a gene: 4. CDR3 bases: TGTGCCAGCAGCCCGCGACTAGCGGGATACGAGCAGTACTTC. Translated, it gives CASSPRLAGYEQYF.

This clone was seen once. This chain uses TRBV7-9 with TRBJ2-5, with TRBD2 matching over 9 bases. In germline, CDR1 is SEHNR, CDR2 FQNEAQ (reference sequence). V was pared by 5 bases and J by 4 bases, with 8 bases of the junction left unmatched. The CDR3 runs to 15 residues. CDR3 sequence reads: CASSISAGGIETQYF. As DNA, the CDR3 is TGTGCCAGCAGCATATCAGCGGGAGGTATAGAGACCCAGTACTTC.

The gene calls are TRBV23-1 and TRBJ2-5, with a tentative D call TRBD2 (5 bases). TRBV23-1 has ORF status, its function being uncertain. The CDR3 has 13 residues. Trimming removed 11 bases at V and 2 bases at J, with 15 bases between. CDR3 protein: CAGPRRTQETQYF. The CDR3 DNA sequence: TGCGCCGGGCCCAGACGGACTCAAGAGACCCAGTACTTC.

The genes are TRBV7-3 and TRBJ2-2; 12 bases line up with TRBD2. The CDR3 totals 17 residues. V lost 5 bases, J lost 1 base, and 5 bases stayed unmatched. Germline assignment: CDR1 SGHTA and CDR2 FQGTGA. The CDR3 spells CASSPTSGSRNTGELFF. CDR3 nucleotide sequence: TGTGCCAGCAGCCCGACTAGCGGGAGTCGGAACACCGGGGAGCTGTTTTTT.